Listed here are 7 T cell receptor beta chains from one sample, sequenced in a study of CXCR4 blockade with PD-1 therapy in pancreatic cancer. Assay used: immunoSEQ multiplex PCR; TCRdb lists only in-frame clones, some missing. Here the sample spans over 7,500 clones, roughly 55% being singletons. Input material: tumor tissue. The receptors originated from a human donor with pancreatic ductal adenocarcinoma.

The chain links TRBV11-3 to TRBJ1-3, with D possibly matching TRBD1 (5 bases). Germline CDR1 SGHNT, CDR2 YENEEA. Trimming cost V 7 bases and J 0 bases, with 10 bases left between them. This CDR3 has 14 residues. The CDR3 region has the DNA TGTGCCAGCAACCAGCAGGGCTCTGGAAACACCATATATTTT. Protein: CASNQQGSGNTIYF.

The sample holds a few counts of this clone. The chain employs TRBV29-1 and TRBJ1-1; the match to TRBD1 covers 9 bases. Per the germline V gene, CDR1 is SQVTM and CDR2 is ANQGSEA. The CDR3 length is 13 residues. After removal of 2 bases from V and 2 bases from J, the junction contained 0 bases not matched to a gene. CDR3 sequence reads: CSVETGGNTEAFF. In nucleotides, the CDR3 is TGCAGCGTTGAAACAGGGGGCAACACTGAAGCTTTCTTT.

The rearrangement links TRBV18 to TRBJ2-5; tentative D call: TRBD2 (5 bases). Germline CDR1 is KGHSH and CDR2 is LQKENI. This CDR3 has 14 residues. The germline V and J ends were trimmed by 3 bases and 2 bases, with 10 bases remaining between them. CDR3 in amino acids: CASSPRREQETQYF. The CDR3 DNA follows: TGTGCCAGCTCACCCCGTCGGGAACAAGAGACCCAGTACTTC.

V is TRBV28 and J is TRBJ2-7; TRBD1 is a possible D gene (5 bases). The CDR3 has 15 residues. V was trimmed by 5 bases and J by 4 bases, leaving 18 bases between them. Germline V lookup: CDR1 MDHEN, CDR2 SYDVKM. CDR3 coding DNA: TGTGCCAGCAGTCCGTCAGGGAACCCTCAATACGAGCAGTACTTC. Translation gives CASSPSGNPQYEQYF.

The rearrangement uses TRBV19 and TRBJ1-1; D unclear. Germline CDR1 reads LNHDA; CDR2 reads SQIVND (reference sequence). V gave up 3 bases and J gave up 1 base, with 6 bases separating them. The CDR3 extends over 13 amino acids. The CDR3 loop reads CASSIQSNTEAFF. Here the CDR3 DNA reads TGTGCCAGTAGTATTCAGTCGAACACTGAAGCTTTCTTT. Combining the CDR3 with reference TRBV19 and TRBJ1-1 gives the whole variable domain DGGITQSPKYLFRKEGQNVTLSCEQNLNHDAMYWYRQDPGQGLRLIYYSQIVNDFQKGDIAEGYSVSREKKESFPLTVTSAQKNPTAFYLCASSIQSNTEAFFGQGTRLTVV.

The chain couples TRBV19 to TRBJ2-7; 8 bases align to TRBD1. The V segment lost 3 bases and the J segment 7 bases; nucleotides outside the gene matches: 8. The CDR3 totals 14 residues. Germline CDR1 reads LNHDA; CDR2 reads SQIVND (reference sequence). The CDR3 loop is CASSIQGALGEQYF. DNA for the CDR3: TGTGCCAGTAGTATCCAGGGGGCGCTCGGGGAGCAGTACTTC. The entire variable domain, with the rest obtained from reference TRBV19 and TRBJ2-7, is as follows: DGGITQSPKYLFRKEGQNVTLSCEQNLNHDAMYWYRQDPGQGLRLIYYSQIVNDFQKGDIAEGYSVSREKKESFPLTVTSAQKNPTAFYLCASSIQGALGEQYFGPGTRLTVT.

This clone has only a few counts. V usage is TRBV5-1 and J usage is TRBJ2-7; 11 bases line up with TRBD1. The CDR3 is made up of 16 amino acids. Losses at the gene ends were 0 bases for V and 6 bases for J; bases not matched to a gene: 8. Germline CDR1 and CDR2: SGHRS and YFSETQ. DNA of the CDR3: TGCGCCAGCAGCTTGGACTTAGGGACAGGGGGATTCGAGCAGTACTTC. Translating it yields CASSLDLGTGGFEQYF.